The subject of this entry is one T cell receptor beta chain. What it binds is unknown. The data were taken from a study of T cell responses to AZD1222 COVID-19 vaccine. Looking at the study overall: Samples with a second dose at about 4 or about 12 weeks were pooled together. Overall study findings and caveats: A mostly white British donor set with more females was recruited, and clonal diversity was possibly underestimated.

The table came from immunoSEQ multiplex PCR; TCRdb's copy has only in-frame clones and leaves some out. The repertoire has around 110,000 clones, 85% to 90% of them found once; the top ten carry 5% to 5.5%. With 8 bases clipped from V and 4 bases from J, the junction kept 11 bases outside the gene matches. Germline CDR1 is SEHNR and CDR2 is FQNEAQ (reference sequence). CDR3 length: 15 amino acids. This TCR came from an adult in good health. The chain carries TRBV7-9 and TRBJ2-3, with TRBD1 matching over 8 bases. Sequencing used peripheral blood, obtained on day 0 of AZD1222 vaccination. CDR3 nucleotide sequence: TGTGCCAGCGGCACAGGGGGAATAGGGGCAGATACGCAGTATTTT. Its protein is CASGTGGIGADTQYF. Complete variable domain (other parts from reference TRBV7-9 and TRBJ2-3): DTGVSQNPRHKITKRGQNVTFRCDPISEHNRLYWYRQTLGQGPEFLTYFQNEAQLEKSRLLSDRFSAERPKGSFSTLEIQRTEQGDSAMYLCASGTGGIGADTQYFGPGTRLTVL.